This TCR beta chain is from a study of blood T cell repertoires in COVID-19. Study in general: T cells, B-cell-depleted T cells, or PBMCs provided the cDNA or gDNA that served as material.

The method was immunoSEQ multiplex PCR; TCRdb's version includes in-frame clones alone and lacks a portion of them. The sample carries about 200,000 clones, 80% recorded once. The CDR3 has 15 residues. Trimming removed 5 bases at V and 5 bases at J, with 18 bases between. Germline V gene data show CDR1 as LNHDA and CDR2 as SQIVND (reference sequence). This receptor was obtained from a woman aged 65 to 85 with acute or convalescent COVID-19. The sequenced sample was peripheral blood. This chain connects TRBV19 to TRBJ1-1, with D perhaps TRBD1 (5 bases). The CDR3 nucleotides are TGTGCCAGTAGTCCCGTCTTTAAGGGGCAGACTGAAGCTTTCTTT. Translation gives CASSPVFKGQTEAFF.